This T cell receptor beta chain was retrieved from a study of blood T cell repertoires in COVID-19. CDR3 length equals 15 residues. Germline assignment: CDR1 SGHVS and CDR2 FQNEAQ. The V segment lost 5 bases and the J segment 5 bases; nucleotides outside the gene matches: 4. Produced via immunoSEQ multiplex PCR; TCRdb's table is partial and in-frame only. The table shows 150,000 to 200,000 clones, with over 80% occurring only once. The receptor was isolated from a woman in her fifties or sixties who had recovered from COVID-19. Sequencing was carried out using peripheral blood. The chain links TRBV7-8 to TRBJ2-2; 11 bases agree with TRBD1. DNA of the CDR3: TGTGCCAGCAGCGGACAGGGGGCAAAGACCGGGGAGCTGTTTTTT. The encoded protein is CASSGQGAKTGELFF.